The rows below give T cell receptor beta chains drawn from one sample of a study of CD8 T cells in Susac syndrome. In TCRdb, the immunoSEQ multiplex PCR reads were re-called with MiXCR into one record per CDR3 protein. The repertoire holds 150,000 to 180,000 distinct CDR3 sequences, with roughly 95% as singletons. Sequenced material: CD8+ T cells from PBMCs. The receptor source for this set is a human donor with multiple sclerosis. Each CDR3 is given without its conserved first and last residue.

v_gene: TRBV29-1
j_gene: TRBJ2-7
CDR3aa: SVDEGAGYEQY

v_gene: TRBV29-1
j_gene: TRBJ2-2
CDR3aa: SVATGGPGELF

v_gene: TRBV29-1
j_gene: TRBJ2-1
CDR3aa: SVLDRVNVNEQF

v_gene: TRBV5-1
j_gene: TRBJ2-6
CDR3aa: ASSLDGRRSGANVLT

v_gene: TRBV29-1
j_gene: TRBJ2-1
CDR3aa: SVVMGGAYNEQF

v_gene: TRBV3-1
j_gene: TRBJ1-6
CDR3aa: ASSPATVYSYNSPLH

v_gene: TRBV20-1
j_gene: TRBJ1-1
CDR3aa: SARSEVNTEAF

v_gene: TRBV12-5
j_gene: TRBJ1-1
CDR3aa: ASGLGTPPGEAF

v_gene: TRBV14
j_gene: TRBJ2-7
CDR3aa: ASSQDHSYEQY

v_gene: TRBV12-3/TRBV12-4
j_gene: TRBJ1-1
CDR3aa: ASRSGTKVEAF

v_gene: TRBV24-1
j_gene: TRBJ1-2
CDR3aa: ATNFGSPPVRAYGYT

v_gene: TRBV27
j_gene: TRBJ2-3
CDR3aa: ASRSWLDTQY

v_gene: TRBV27
j_gene: TRBJ1-2
CDR3aa: ASSPSTGDIYGYT

v_gene: TRBV13
j_gene: TRBJ1-5
CDR3aa: ASGITGTGNQPQH

v_gene: TRBV30
j_gene: TRBJ2-2
CDR3aa: AWTPGPAFGELF

v_gene: TRBV29-1
j_gene: TRBJ2-3
CDR3aa: SVDWVLGTDTQY

v_gene: TRBV23-1
j_gene: TRBJ1-1
CDR3aa: ASCHYPPENTEAF

v_gene: TRBV20-1
j_gene: TRBJ1-1
CDR3aa: SARDHKTMNTEAF

v_gene: TRBV7-9
j_gene: TRBJ2-7
CDR3aa: ASSLMGLDYEQY

v_gene: TRBV20-1
j_gene: TRBJ1-5
CDR3aa: SAPLSDSNNQPQH

v_gene: TRBV13
j_gene: TRBJ2-5
CDR3aa: ASSSMGETQETQY

v_gene: TRBV29-1
j_gene: TRBJ2-1
CDR3aa: SVEQGGTYNEQF

v_gene: TRBV9
j_gene: TRBJ1-6
CDR3aa: ASTQSRGNSPLH

v_gene: TRBV29-1
j_gene: TRBJ1-2
CDR3aa: SVEDPGVIYGYT

v_gene: TRBV29-1
j_gene: TRBJ1-1
CDR3aa: SVNTGVNTEAF

v_gene: TRBV15
j_gene: TRBJ1-1
CDR3aa: ATSSELPLSGWNTEAF

v_gene: TRBV6-1
j_gene: TRBJ1-2
CDR3aa: ASSPGTDPSNYGYT

v_gene: TRBV7-9
j_gene: TRBJ2-7
CDR3aa: ASTPTGNSYEQY

v_gene: TRBV6-2/TRBV6-3
j_gene: TRBJ2-5
CDR3aa: ASSYSTSHDRDSETQY

v_gene: TRBV7-9
j_gene: TRBJ2-3
CDR3aa: ASSWGLRTDTQY

v_gene: TRBV20-1
j_gene: TRBJ1-1
CDR3aa: SAKWDRVFMNTEAF

v_gene: TRBV3-1
j_gene: TRBJ2-5
CDR3aa: ASSPGAGPRETQY

v_gene: TRBV20-1
j_gene: TRBJ2-5
CDR3aa: SAMTGLGETQY

v_gene: TRBV27
j_gene: TRBJ1-1
CDR3aa: ASKTIGSGTEAF

v_gene: TRBV3-1
j_gene: TRBJ1-6
CDR3aa: ASSHVPGDNSPLH

v_gene: TRBV12-3/TRBV12-4
j_gene: TRBJ2-1
CDR3aa: ASRPRDGPYNEQF